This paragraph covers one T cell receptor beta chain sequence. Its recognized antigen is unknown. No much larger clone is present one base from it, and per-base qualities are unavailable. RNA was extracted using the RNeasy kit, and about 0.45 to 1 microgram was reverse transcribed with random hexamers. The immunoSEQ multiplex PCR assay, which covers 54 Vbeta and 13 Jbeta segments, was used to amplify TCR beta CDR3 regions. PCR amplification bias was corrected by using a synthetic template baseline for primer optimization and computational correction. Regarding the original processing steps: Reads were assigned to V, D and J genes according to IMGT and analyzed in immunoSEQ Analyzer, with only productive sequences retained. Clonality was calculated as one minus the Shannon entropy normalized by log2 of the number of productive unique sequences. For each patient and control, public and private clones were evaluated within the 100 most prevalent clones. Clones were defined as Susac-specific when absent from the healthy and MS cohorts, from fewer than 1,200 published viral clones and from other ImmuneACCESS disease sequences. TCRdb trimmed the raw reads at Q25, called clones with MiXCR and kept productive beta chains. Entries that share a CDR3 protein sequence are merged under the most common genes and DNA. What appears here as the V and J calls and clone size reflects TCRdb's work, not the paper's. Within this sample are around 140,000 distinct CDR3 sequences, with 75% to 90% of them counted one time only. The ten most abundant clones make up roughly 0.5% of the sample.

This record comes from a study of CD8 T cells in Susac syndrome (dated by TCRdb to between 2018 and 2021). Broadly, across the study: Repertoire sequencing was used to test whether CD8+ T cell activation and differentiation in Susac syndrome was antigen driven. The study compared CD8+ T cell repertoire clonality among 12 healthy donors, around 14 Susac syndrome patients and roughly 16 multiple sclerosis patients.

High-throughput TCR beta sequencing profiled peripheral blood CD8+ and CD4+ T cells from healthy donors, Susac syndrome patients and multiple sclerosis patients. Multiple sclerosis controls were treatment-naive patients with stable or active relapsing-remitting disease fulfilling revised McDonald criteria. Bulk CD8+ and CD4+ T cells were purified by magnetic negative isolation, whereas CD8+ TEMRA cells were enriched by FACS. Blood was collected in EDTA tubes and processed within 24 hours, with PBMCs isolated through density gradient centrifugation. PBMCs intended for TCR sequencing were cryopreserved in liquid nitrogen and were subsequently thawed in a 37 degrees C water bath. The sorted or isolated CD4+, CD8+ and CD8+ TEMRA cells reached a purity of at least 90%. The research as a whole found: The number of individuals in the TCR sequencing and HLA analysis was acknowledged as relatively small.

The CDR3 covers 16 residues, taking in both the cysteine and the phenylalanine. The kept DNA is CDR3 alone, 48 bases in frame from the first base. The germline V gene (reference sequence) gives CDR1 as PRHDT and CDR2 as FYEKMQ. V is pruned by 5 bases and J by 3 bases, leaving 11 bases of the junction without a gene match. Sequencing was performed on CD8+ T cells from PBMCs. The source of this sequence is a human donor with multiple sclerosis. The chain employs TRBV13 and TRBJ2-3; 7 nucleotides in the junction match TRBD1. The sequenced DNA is TGTGCCAGCAGCATCTACAGGGGTCGCGGGACAGATACGCAGTATTTT. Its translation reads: CASSIYRGRGTDTQYF.